Presented here are 30 T cell receptor beta chains from one specimen sequenced in a study of blood T cells in healthy people across ages. Then a second PCR, running roughly 6 to 12 cycles, was carried out with a sample-barcoded 5' primer and a J-beta primer mix. Each CDR3 protein is one row after TCRdb ran MiXCR on the 5' RACE reads. The sample carries 600,000 or so distinct CDR3 sequences, approximately 21% recorded once. Material: blood. The receptors shown here come from a man in his 70s in good health.

V gene TRBV18 combines with J gene TRBJ2-7; perhaps TRBD1 as D (5 bases). V was cut by 5 bases and J by 0 bases, with 11 bases left in between. The CDR3 totals 14 residues. Germline V CDR1 and CDR2: KGHSH, LQKENI. CDR3 loop: CASSIGQSSYEQYF. DNA for the CDR3: TGTGCCAGCTCAATTGGACAAAGCTCCTACGAGCAGTACTTC.

The V call is TRBV4-3, the J call TRBJ1-4; D is perhaps TRBD1 (5 bases). This CDR3 region has 15 residues. Trimming cost V 1 base and J 8 bases, with 14 bases left between them. The germline CDR1 and CDR2 sequences are LGHNA and YSLEER. The CDR3 is CASSQGARVLEKLFF. The CDR3 DNA sequence: TGCGCCAGCAGCCAAGGCGCCAGGGTTTTGGAAAAACTGTTTTTT.

The chain employs TRBV12-3 or TRBV12-4 and TRBJ2-3; D gene ambiguous. V gave up 8 bases and J gave up 15 bases, with 24 bases separating them. This CDR3 comprises 13 residues. The CDR3 sequence is CASCRLGSDVEYF. CDR3 coding DNA: TGTGCCAGCTGCCGACTGGGGTCAGATGTGGAATATTTT.

The chain combines TRBV20-1 with TRBJ2-1; the D gene could be TRBD1 or TRBD2 (5 bases each). CDR1 DFQATT and CDR2 SNEGSKA come from the germline V gene (reference sequence). V lost 4 bases to trimming and J lost 6 bases, with 13 bases between them. This CDR3 is built from 13 residues. The CDR3 region has the DNA TGCAGTGCTATAAGCCAGGGAGCCAATGAGCAGTTCTTC. Its translation is CSAISQGANEQFF.

This clonotype showed up just a few times. This chain uses TRBV5-1 with TRBJ2-3; D ambiguous. Between the trimmed V and J ends, which lost 0 bases and 8 bases, there was a span of 13 bases. The V gene's germline CDR1 is SGHRS and CDR2 YFSETQ. The CDR3 covers 14 residues. The CDR3 loop is CASSLEEVMGTQYF. The CDR3 DNA is TGCGCCAGCAGCTTGGAAGAGGTCATGGGTACGCAGTATTTT.

The V and J genes are TRBV12-3 or TRBV12-4 and TRBJ2-3; D not resolved. V was shortened by 6 bases and J by 1 base, with 8 bases between the two germline ends. The CDR3 sequence is 13 residues long. CDR3 sequence (DNA): TGTGCCAGCAGGTCTCGGCGCACAGATACGCAGTATTTT. It translates to CASRSRRTDTQYF.

CDR3 loop: CSVAAHQETQYF. CDR3 DNA sequence: TGCAGCGTAGCGGCCCACCAAGAGACCCAGTACTTC. The V and J genes are TRBV20-1 and TRBJ2-5; D may be TRBD2 (6 bases). The CDR3 runs to 12 residues. Germline V CDR1 and CDR2: DFQATT, SNEGSKA (reference sequence).

V gene TRBV12-3 or TRBV12-4 combines with J gene TRBJ1-1, with D perhaps TRBD1 (5 bases). The CDR3 runs to 13 residues. Trimming removed 6 bases from V and 5 bases from J, with 13 bases in between. This CDR3 is CASSWGGKTEAFF. CDR3 sequence (DNA): TGTGCCAGCAGCTGGGGGGGAAAAACTGAAGCTTTCTTT.

The CDR3: CSVAGTGGHEQYF. The CDR3 DNA reads TGCAGCGTCGCCGGGACAGGGGGCCACGAGCAGTACTTC. The V call is TRBV29-1, the J call TRBJ2-7, with 12 nucleotides matching TRBD1. CDR1 and CDR2 (germline): SQVTM, ANQGSEA. The CDR3 spans 13 residues. J lost 5 bases, V lost 6 bases, and 5 bases had no gene match.

The rearrangement links TRBV20-1 to TRBJ2-5; TRBD2 might be the D (6 bases). The CDR3 runs 13 residues. V lost 4 bases to trimming and J lost 4 bases, with 13 bases between them. The V gene's germline CDR1 is DFQATT and CDR2 SNEGSKA (reference sequence). The CDR3 protein is CSATGVGLETQYF. CDR3 DNA: TGCAGTGCTACGGGAGTCGGGTTAGAGACCCAGTACTTC.

The V gene is TRBV4-3, the J gene TRBJ1-1; D is ambiguous. V was pared by 0 bases and J by 1 base, with 9 bases between. CDR1 is LGHNA and CDR2 is YSLEER in the germline V gene. This CDR3 is built from 15 residues. The CDR3 coding sequence is TGCGCCAGCAGCCAAGAAGGGATTCAGAACACTGAAGCTTTCTTT. As protein: CASSQEGIQNTEAFF.

The rearrangement joins TRBV7-2 to TRBJ2-1, with no clear D. Germline CDR1 and CDR2: SGHTA and FQGNSA. CDR3 size: 16 residues. Trimming stripped 1 base from V and 7 bases from J, with 17 bases between. CDR3 DNA: TGTGCCAGCAGCTTAGTGCCGGATGGGAAGTATAATGAGCAGTTCTTC. Amino acids: CASSLVPDGKYNEQFF.

This chain uses TRBV28 with TRBJ2-2; D is possibly TRBD1 (5 bases). V was shortened by 3 bases and J by 0 bases, with 8 bases between the two germline ends. Germline V gene data show CDR1 as MDHEN and CDR2 as SYDVKM. The CDR3 contains 15 residues. The CDR3 DNA reads as TGTGCCAGCAGTTTGGCGGACACGAACACCGGGGAGCTGTTTTTT. It is translated as CASSLADTNTGELFF.

This clonotype was seen a handful of times. The rearrangement links TRBV6-5 to TRBJ2-1; 9 nucleotides agree with TRBD2. The CDR3 is 15 residues long. The germline CDR1 and CDR2 sequences are MNHEY and SVGAGI. Trimming cost V 4 bases and J 8 bases; bases outside gene matches: 9. CDR3 loop: CASSSSGSGGDEQFF. For the CDR3, the DNA is TGTGCCAGCAGTTCCTCGGGTAGCGGGGGTGATGAGCAGTTCTTC.

This rearrangement joins TRBV25-1 to TRBJ2-7; weak D call: TRBD2 (7 bases). Trimming removed 1 base at V and 7 bases at J, with 17 bases between. This CDR3 has 15 residues. CDR1 MGHDK and CDR2 SYGVNS come from the germline V gene. The CDR3 coding sequence is TGTGCCAGCAGTGAATCCGGTACAGGGAGGGGGGAGCAGTACTTC. This translates into CASSESGTGRGEQYF.

The V and J genes are TRBV3-1 and TRBJ2-5, with D tentatively TRBD1 (5 bases). The tail of the sequence fits TRBJ2-1 better, so the J call may be wrong. CDR1 is LGHDT and CDR2 is YNNKEL in the germline V gene (reference sequence). This CDR3 region has 15 residues. CDR3 DNA: TGTGCCAGCAGCCAAGAGGGGCAGGGAATCAATGAGCAGTTCTTC. It is translated as CASSQEGQGINEQFF.

DNA for the CDR3: TGTGCCAGCAGCGTCCGCGGGGGGGGCTCCTACAATGAGCAGTTCTTC. Translation gives CASSVRGGGSYNEQFF. The rearrangement links TRBV4-2 to TRBJ2-1; TRBD2 agrees at 9 bases. CDR1 and CDR2 from the germline V gene are LGHNA and YNFKEQ. J was trimmed by 0 bases and V by 5 bases; bases with no gene match: 5. The CDR3 covers 16 residues.

This clonotype was seen a single time. This chain uses TRBV19 with TRBJ2-1; no reliable D call. Germline V gives CDR1 LNHDA, CDR2 SQIVND (reference sequence). V lost 0 bases and J 2 bases, leaving 8 bases between the germline ends. CDR3 size: 15 residues. This chain's CDR3 is CASSIEFSTYNEQFF. In nucleotides, the CDR3 is TGTGCCAGTAGTATAGAATTTTCTACCTACAATGAGCAGTTCTTC.

On this clonotype: One end of the junction is discordant with germline, which a read error may explain. The V and J genes are TRBV9 and TRBJ2-1; no clear D gene. This CDR3 contains 9 residues. In germline, CDR1 is SGDLS, CDR2 YYNGEE. CDR3 DNA: TGTGCCAGCAGCGAGCTAGGGCTCTTC. Encoded protein: CASSELGLF.

The chain joins TRBV30 to TRBJ1-2; perhaps TRBD1 as D (5 bases). V dropped 0 bases and J dropped 6 bases, with 17 bases sitting between them. Germline CDR1 is GTSNPN and CDR2 is SVGIG (reference sequence). The CDR3 totals 15 residues. DNA of the CDR3: TGTGCCTGGAGTGTTATAAGGGGCGCGAACAATGGCTACACCTTC. This gives the protein CAWSVIRGANNGYTF.

This rearrangement joins TRBV2 to TRBJ2-2, with 10 bases aligning to TRBD2. The trim removed 8 bases at V and 0 bases at J, leaving 6 bases unmatched. CDR1 is SNHLY and CDR2 is FYNNEI in the germline V gene. CDR3 length: 16 amino acids. The CDR3 nucleotides are TGTGCCAGCTTCCTAGCGGGAGTAGCGAACACCGGGGAGCTGTTTTTT. It translates to CASFLAGVANTGELFF.

This clonotype has more than one count but fewer than ten. The chain is built from TRBV7-2 and TRBJ2-1, with D possibly TRBD2 on 5 matching bases. CDR1 is SGHTA, CDR2 FQGNSA, per germline. This CDR3 contains 15 residues. Trimming left V 5 bases short and J 1 base short, with 12 bases between. Here the CDR3 reads CASSPDGGSYNEQFF. The CDR3 coding sequence is TGTGCCAGCAGCCCTGACGGAGGATCCTACAATGAGCAGTTCTTC.

This clonotype was observed a few times. The germline gene is not matched at one end of the junction; a read error may be the cause. The chain employs TRBV5-1 and TRBJ1-2, with 9 nucleotides matching TRBD1. This CDR3 comprises 13 residues. CDR1 is SGHRS, CDR2 YFSETQ, per germline. This chain's CDR3 is CAGSSDRGIGYTF. The CDR3 region has the DNA TGCGCCGGCAGCTCTGACAGGGGGATTGGCTACACCTTC. Using reference TRBV5-1 and TRBJ1-2 for the parts outside the CDR3, the full variable domain is KAGVTQTPRYLIKTRGQQVTLSCSPISGHRSVSWYQQTPGQGLQFLFEYFSETQRNKGNFPGRFSGRQFSNSRSEMNVSTLELGDSALYLCAGSSDRGIGYTFGSGTRLTVV.

This clonotype was detected a few times. The chain employs TRBV6-6 and TRBJ2-2; 7 nucleotides match TRBD1. There are 14 residues in the CDR3. Germline trimming cut 6 bases from V and 7 bases from J; bases unmatched to any gene: 8. Germline CDR1 MNHNY, CDR2 SVGAGI (reference sequence). The CDR3 loop reads CASRVDRSGGELFF. The CDR3 DNA reads TGTGCCAGCAGAGTGGACAGGTCTGGCGGGGAGCTGTTTTTT.

The genes are TRBV30 and TRBJ1-1; no firm D call. CDR1 is GTSNPN, CDR2 SVGIG, per germline (reference sequence). This CDR3 has 14 amino acids. Trimming took 0 bases from V and 1 from J, leaving 9 bases between them. The CDR3 loop is CAWSVQSENTEAFF. The CDR3, as DNA: TGTGCCTGGAGTGTACAGTCAGAGAACACTGAAGCTTTCTTT.

Only a few counts were recorded for this clonotype. The gene calls are TRBV20-1 and TRBJ2-5; TRBD2 aligns across 7 bases. V shed 1 base and J 4 bases; nucleotides not matched to a gene: 3. The CDR3 runs to 13 residues. In germline, CDR1 is DFQATT, CDR2 SNEGSKA (reference sequence). CDR3 loop: CSARGSGGETQYF. The DNA for the CDR3 is TGCAGTGCTAGAGGATCGGGGGGAGAGACCCAGTACTTC.

The chain is built from TRBV5-8 and TRBJ1-2; D not certain. Germline CDR1 reads SGHTS; CDR2 reads YDEGEE. The CDR3 consists of 15 residues. V lost 0 bases, J lost 7 bases, and 16 bases lay in between. The DNA of the CDR3 is TGTGCCAGCAGCTTGGAGCGGCAGGTCGCGGGTGGCTACACCTTC. This gives the protein CASSLERQVAGGYTF.

This clonotype was recorded at least ten times. This chain uses TRBV12-3 or TRBV12-4 with TRBJ2-2; D is unclear. The CDR3 spans 13 residues. With 3 bases removed from V and 4 bases from J, the gap between germline ends came to 6 bases. The CDR3 DNA reads as TGTGCCAGCAGTTTGGGTACCACCGGGGAGCTGTTTTTT. Its translation is CASSLGTTGELFF.

The rearrangement uses TRBV20-1 and TRBJ1-1; 8 bases are a match to TRBD1. CDR3 length: 14 amino acids. CDR1 is DFQATT, CDR2 SNEGSKA, per germline (reference sequence). After removal of 7 bases from V and 0 bases from J, the junction contained 7 bases not matched to a gene. The CDR3 sequence: CSVGQGGMNTEAFF. The CDR3 DNA reads TGCAGTGTTGGACAGGGCGGGATGAACACTGAAGCTTTCTTT.

J is TRBJ2-7 and V is TRBV2, with 12 nucleotides matching TRBD2. CDR1 SNHLY and CDR2 FYNNEI come from the germline V gene. This CDR3 spans 15 amino acids. V was pared by 7 bases and J by 3 bases, with 7 bases of the junction left unmatched. In DNA form, the CDR3 reads TGTGCCAGCACATCTAGCGGGAGGGGAGACTACGAGCAGTACTTC. This sequence encodes CASTSSGRGDYEQYF.